This T cell receptor (beta chain) comes out of a study of blood T cell repertoires in COVID-19. Study context: PBMCs, B-cell-depleted T cells, or T cells provided the cDNA or gDNA that made up the material.

Trimming cost V 1 base and J 2 bases, with 6 bases left between them. The CDR3 contains 15 residues. In germline, CDR1 is SGHTA, CDR2 FQGNSA. Study processing details: The authors estimated nucleated cell counts from reference gene primer amplification. Using immunoSEQ multiplex PCR, the repertoire was profiled, and TCRdb retains in-frame clones only, with some absent. Clonal size and the V and J genes are those of that table, whereas D and trimming came from the DNA. Of about 120,000 clones detected, 82% appear once; the ten largest clones hold roughly 4.3%. This clone was observed a single time. Sequencing was performed on peripheral blood. The sequence was collected from a woman aged 70-85 years with acute or convalescent COVID-19. J is TRBJ2-6 and V is TRBV7-2; D possibly corresponds to TRBD2 (5 bases). The chain's CDR3 is CASSLDGAGANVLTF. Written as DNA, the CDR3 is TGTGCCAGCAGCTTAGACGGGGCTGGGGCCAACGTCCTGACTTTC. Combining the CDR3 with reference TRBV7-2 and TRBJ2-6 gives the whole variable domain GAGVSQSPSNKVTEKGKDVELRCDPISGHTALYWYRQSLGQGLEFLIYFQGNSAPDKSGLPSDRFSAERTGGSVSTLTIQRTQQEDSAVYLCASSLDGAGANVLTFGAGSRLTVL.